This entry is about one TCR beta chain. This receptor's antigen is unknown. The record originates from a study of monozygotic twins with inflammatory bowel disease (dated by TCRdb to about 2019). Study-level background: A total of roughly 28 monozygotic twin pairs were included in the full study, comprising nine German pairs (four IBD-concordant, five IBD-discordant) and 19 IBD-discordant Danish pairs. The search for disease-associated traits relied mainly on comparing, within discordant pairs, IBD patients with their genetically identical healthy co-twins. Each individual had, on average, about 151 000 unique TCRalpha sequences and 181 000 unique TCRbeta sequences available for analysis.

CDR1 and CDR2 were assigned from the germline V gene as SGDLS and YYNGEE. Including the terminal cysteine and phenylalanine, the CDR3 comprises 15 residues. No DNA is listed. From each donor, a 2.5 ml peripheral blood sample was drawn into PAXgene tubes and stored at -80 degrees C. Total RNA was isolated from whole blood with the PAXgene blood miRNA kit on an automated QIAcube, without T cell sorting. Peripheral blood from monozygotic twin pairs concordant or discordant for inflammatory bowel disease was subjected to deep TCRalpha and TCRbeta repertoire profiling with unique molecular barcoding. Smoking habits were recorded for all twin pairs, with individuals classified as current, former or never smokers. Library preparation was by 5' RACE. For each TCR library, about 4,000 ng of total RNA was used. cDNA was synthesized with SMARTScribe reverse transcriptase in eight separate reactions per sample. Unique molecular identifiers containing a 6-nucleotide sample barcode were introduced through template switching during cDNA synthesis. TCRalpha and TCRbeta cDNA was amplified in two nested PCRs of approximately 17 and 9 cycles, and bead purification was carried out after each PCR. Before amplification, the cDNA was both treated with uracil DNA-glycosylase and purified with the QIAquick PCR purification kit. The second PCR added Illumina TruSeq-compatible adapters along with sample-specific barcodes. TapeStation and Qubit were used to check library quality and concentration, and around 4.5 ng of each library went into the pool. Sequencing of the pooled libraries was done on an Illumina HiSeq2500 single-index Rapid Run using custom sequencing primers and 2 x 100 bp reads. The original methods were these. PCR and sequencing errors were corrected by UMI-based consensus assembly using MiGEC version 1.2.6. V(D)J alignment, clonotype assembly and CDR3 extraction were performed with MiXCR version 2.1.1. Normalisation of gene usage, clonotype sharing and MAIT/NKT TCR abundance was achieved by analysing the top 1000, 10 000 and 20 000 clonotypes per sample. Diversity was computed as the inverse Simpson index with the vegan R package after downsampling to 27 000 UMIs. Statistical testing used paired Mann-Whitney U tests on the discordant twin pairs and applied Benjamini-Hochberg correction for multiple testing. TCRdb reanalyzed the reads, keeping one entry per CDR3 protein sequence and omitting DNA. TCRdb, not the authors, supplied the V and J calls. The table for this sample records around 97,000 distinct CDR3 sequences. The top ten clones comprise less than 2% of the sample.

Study-wide conclusions, independent of this receptor: Because patients received different immunosuppressive treatments, the repertoires may have picked up extra background noise and variability between individuals. No single strong signal or clonotype linked to IBD turned up in the results, so the idea that one exists was not supported. Repertoire similarity did not differ between concordant and discordant twins, which could be due to limited statistical power. Compared with healthy twins, IBD patients had fewer clonotypes in common with other individuals, a difference most pronounced in patients showing signs of disease activity. IBD patients had lower TCRbeta repertoire diversity, measured by the inverse Simpson index, than their healthy co-twins. Distinction between different T cell subtypes could not be achieved in the analysis.

The chain links TRBV9 with TRBJ2-1; TCRdb outputs TRBD1, but without DNA this stays unchecked. This TCR came from a human donor with ulcerative colitis or Crohn's disease, or a healthy co-twin of an affected twin (not recorded which). Sequenced sample: blood. The CDR3 protein is CASSVGIAGDNEQFF.